These 30 T cell receptor beta chains were sequenced from one sample in a study of T cells in Graves' hyperthyroidism and ophthalmopathy. Using RNA transcripts as the source, TCR beta CDR3 regions were amplified. Primed by the HTBI set, a first-round RT-PCR was run on the TCR CDR3. TCRdb called the multiplex PCR reads again in MiXCR, with one record for every CDR3 protein. The sample yields approximately 210,000 distinct CDR3 sequences, 17% seen once. Sequencing used blood. The receptors come from a man aged 45-65 years with Graves' hyperthyroidism.

In this sample, this clonotype turned up a few times. The gene calls are TRBV19 and TRBJ2-1, with TRBD2 matching over 15 bases. Germline V gene sequence: CDR1 LNHDA, CDR2 SQIVND (reference sequence). Trimming at V came to 3 bases and at J to 7 bases, leaving 7 bases not matched to a gene. There are 17 residues in the CDR3. The CDR3 reads CASSIFGLAGGGNEQFF. The CDR3 DNA reads as TGTGCCAGTAGTATCTTTGGACTAGCGGGAGGGGGGAATGAGCAGTTCTTC.

The V and J genes are TRBV20-1 and TRBJ1-2; 7 positions match TRBD1. This CDR3 has 14 residues. Germline V CDR1 and CDR2: DFQATT, SNEGSKA (reference sequence). Germline trimming cut 5 bases from V and 4 bases from J; bases unmatched to any gene: 10. The CDR3 region is CSAWAGKGAYGYTF. In nucleotides, the CDR3 is TGCAGTGCTTGGGCGGGAAAGGGGGCCTATGGCTACACCTTC.

This clonotype was detected ten times or more. The chain joins TRBV20-1 to TRBJ2-3; 10 bases line up with TRBD2. CDR1 is DFQATT, CDR2 SNEGSKA, per germline (reference sequence). Trimming removed 3 bases from V and 1 base from J; junction bases left unmatched: 4. The CDR3 has 15 residues. In nucleotides, the CDR3 is TGCAGTGCTAGGGAGGGACTAGCGCGCACAGATACGCAGTATTTT. Residues: CSAREGLARTDTQYF.

The CDR3 loop reads CASSATGTGSYGYTF. The CDR3, as DNA: TGTGCCAGCAGTGCCACCGGGACAGGATCCTATGGCTACACCTTC. The rearrangement uses TRBV28 and TRBJ1-2; 8 bases are shared with TRBD1. The length of the CDR3 is 15 residues. CDR1 is MDHEN, CDR2 SYDVKM, per germline. With V trimmed by 5 bases and J by 4 bases, 9 bases remained unmatched.

This clonotype appeared many times. The rearrangement links TRBV7-2 to TRBJ2-2; D possibly corresponds to TRBD1 (6 bases). Trimming shortened V by 4 bases and J by 1 base, and 10 bases separated the two germline ends. This CDR3 contains 15 residues. Per germline, CDR1 SGHTA and CDR2 FQGNSA. CDR3 nucleotide sequence: TGTGCCAGCAGCTCCCAGGGGCGGAACACCGGGGAGCTGTTTTTT. Translation: CASSSQGRNTGELFF.

This clonotype appeared many times. The chain recombines TRBV5-1 with TRBJ1-2, with D tentatively TRBD1 (5 bases). The V end was cut by 4 bases, the J end by 4 bases, with 14 bases between. The length of the CDR3 is 14 residues. Germline V gene sequence: CDR1 SGHRS, CDR2 YFSETQ. CDR3 residues: CASSPPGTGYGYTF. The CDR3 DNA sequence: TGCGCCAGCAGCCCCCCCGGGACGGGCTATGGCTACACCTTC.

This clonotype was recorded many times. The V gene is TRBV28, the J gene TRBJ2-3; TRBD2 is a possible D gene (5 bases). This CDR3 contains 13 residues. The V gene lost 1 base and the J gene lost 8 bases, with 10 bases spanning the gap. The germline V gene has CDR1 MDHEN and CDR2 SYDVKM. CDR3 region: CASSLFGEGTQYF. CDR3 in DNA: TGTGCCAGCAGTTTATTCGGAGAGGGTACGCAGTATTTT.

This clonotype was counted at least ten times. The chain carries TRBV3-1 and TRBJ2-7; 13 nucleotides match TRBD2. Trimming at V came to 4 bases and at J to 3 bases, leaving 6 bases not matched to a gene. The CDR3 runs 16 residues. CDR1 and CDR2 from the germline V gene are LGHDT and YNNKEL (reference sequence). The CDR3 nucleotides read TGTGCCAGCAGCCCACGGACTAGCGGGGGAATCTACGAGCAGTACTTC. It yields the protein CASSPRTSGGIYEQYF.

CDR3 in DNA: TGCGCCAGCAGCCAAGAAATAGTCTCTTCCCGACGACTCTCGATAGAGACCCAGTACTTC. Translated: CASSQEIVSSRRLSIETQYF. This chain links TRBV4-1 with TRBJ2-5, with D unresolved. Germline V gene sequence: CDR1 MGHRA, CDR2 YSYEKL. CDR3 length: 20 residues. The V gene lost 0 bases and the J gene lost 4 bases, with 27 bases spanning the gap.

The chain links TRBV9 to TRBJ2-1; D gene unclear. Per the germline V gene, CDR1 is SGDLS and CDR2 is YYNGEE. Trimming removed 0 bases at V and 0 bases at J, with 10 bases between. The CDR3 loop spans 16 amino acids. The CDR3 loop is CASSVDGRSSYNEQFF. The DNA for the CDR3 is TGTGCCAGCAGCGTAGATGGTCGGAGCTCCTACAATGAGCAGTTCTTC.

This clonotype occurred many times. The chain couples TRBV11-2 to TRBJ2-1, with a weak D call TRBD2 (5 bases). Looked up from germline, CDR1 is SGHAT and CDR2 is FQNNGV. Trimming pared 5 bases from V and 3 bases from J, leaving 8 bases between. CDR3 length: 13 residues. The CDR3 DNA reads as TGTGCCAGCAGCACAGAGGGCTACAATGAGCAGTTCTTC. Translated, it gives CASSTEGYNEQFF.

A note on this clonotype: At one boundary the junction diverges from the germline segment, which might be a read error. The chain is built from TRBV6-5 and TRBJ2-7; maybe TRBD1 (5 bases). The CDR3 is 15 amino acids. Looked up from germline, CDR1 is MNHEY and CDR2 is SVGAGI. For the CDR3, the DNA is TGTGCCGGCAGTTACTCGGGCAGGGAATCCCACGAGCAGTACTTC. It is translated as CAGSYSGRESHEQYF.

The rearrangement joins TRBV11-2 to TRBJ1-1; D is ambiguous. Germline-derived CDR1 and CDR2 are SGHAT and FQNNGV. Trimming cost V 7 bases and J 2 bases, with 8 bases left between them. The CDR3 runs 12 residues. CDR3 DNA sequence: TGTGCCAGCACCAAACCCAACACTGAAGCTTTCTTT. Translated: CASTKPNTEAFF.

Details on this clonotype: The junction shows a germline mismatch at one end, possibly a read error. The genes are TRBV19 and TRBJ2-1, with D perhaps TRBD2 (5 bases). This CDR3 is 15 amino acids long. CDR1 is LNHDA, CDR2 SQIVND, per germline (reference sequence). CDR3 protein: CASSPQEAAYNGQFF. CDR3 DNA: TGTGCCAGTAGTCCCCAGGAGGCAGCTTACAATGGGCAGTTCTTC. The whole variable domain, filled in from reference TRBV19 and TRBJ2-1, reads DGGITQSPKYLFRKEGQNVTLSCEQNLNHDAMYWYRQDPGQGLRLIYYSQIVNDFQKGDIAEGYSVSREKKESFPLTVTSAQKNPTAFYLCASSPQEAAYNGQFFGPGTRLTVL.

The chain has TRBV20-1 and TRBJ1-1, with 7 bases lining up with TRBD1. This CDR3 has 12 residues. V lost 4 bases, J lost 8 bases, and 7 bases stayed unmatched. The V gene's germline CDR1 is DFQATT and CDR2 SNEGSKA (reference sequence). The CDR3 loop reads CSATIGTEEAFF. DNA for the CDR3: TGCAGTGCTACAATCGGGACAGAAGAAGCTTTCTTT.

On this clonotype: An end of the junction does not agree with germline; a read error may underlie this. V usage is TRBV15 and J usage is TRBJ2-2, with TRBD1 matching 7 bases. The CDR3 is 18 amino acids. CDR1 is LNHNV, CDR2 YYDKDF, per germline (reference sequence). CDR3 nucleotide sequence: TGTGCCGCCAGCAGAGATCCGCTGAGGGCAGGGGGCACCGGGGAGCTGTTTTTT. It translates to CAASRDPLRAGGTGELFF.

Ten or more counts support this clonotype. V gene TRBV7-8 combines with J gene TRBJ2-5, with 8 bases aligning to TRBD2. This CDR3 is built from 15 residues. Unmatched junction bases numbered 2, after V lost 1 base and J lost 1 base. Germline-derived CDR1 and CDR2 are SGHVS and FQNEAQ. Here the CDR3 DNA reads TGTGCCAGCAGCTTAGATGGGACTAGCCAAGAGACCCAGTACTTC. Its translation: CASSLDGTSQETQYF.

This clonotype came up many times. The chain combines TRBV6-1 with TRBJ2-3; 8 nucleotides match TRBD1. After removal of 6 bases from V and 2 bases from J, the junction contained 10 bases not matched to a gene. This CDR3 comprises 16 residues. Germline V gene sequence: CDR1 MNHNS, CDR2 SASEGT. In DNA form, the CDR3 reads TGTGCCAGCAGACCTACCGGGACAGGATACACAGATACGCAGTATTTT. This sequence encodes CASRPTGTGYTDTQYF.

This clonotype has a count of ten or more. The gene calls are TRBV2 and TRBJ2-1; 9 positions match TRBD2. Germline loops: CDR1 SNHLY, CDR2 FYNNEI. With V trimmed by 8 bases and J by 4 bases, 6 bases remained unmatched. The CDR3 runs to 14 residues. DNA of the CDR3: TGTGCCAGCGGGGCTAGCGGGGTATACAATGAGCAGTTCTTC. Its protein is CASGASGVYNEQFF.

Many counts were recorded for this clonotype. This chain uses TRBV11-3 with TRBJ1-1; 7 bases agree with TRBD1. V was pared by 5 bases and J by 4 bases, with 10 bases of the junction left unmatched. Germline V gene data show CDR1 as SGHNT and CDR2 as YENEEA. The CDR3 consists of 15 residues. The CDR3 region has the DNA TGTGCCAGCAGCCCCCCGACAGGGTCGGTCACTGAAGCTTTCTTT. This codes for CASSPPTGSVTEAFF.

This rearrangement joins TRBV5-4 to TRBJ2-3, with 11 bases that match TRBD2. V gave up 1 base and J gave up 5 bases; unmatched junction bases: 3. CDR3 size: 15 residues. CDR1 and CDR2 (germline): SGHNT, YYREEE (reference sequence). The CDR3 region has the DNA TGTGCCAGCAGCTTGATAGCGGGAGGGAAAGATACGCAGTATTTT. Residues: CASSLIAGGKDTQYF.

In the case of this clonotype: An end of the junction does not agree with germline; a read error may underlie this. The chain combines TRBV7-2 with TRBJ1-6; D unclear. CDR1 and CDR2 (germline): SGHTA, FQGNSA. CDR3 length: 16 amino acids. In DNA, the CDR3 is TGTGCCAGCAGCTCCCGGGAGAGCTCCTATAATTCACCCCCCCACTTT. Protein sequence: CASSSRESSYNSPPHF.

This sequence joins TRBV7-2 and TRBJ2-5, with 9 bases identical to TRBD2. Germline lookup yields CDR1 SGHTA and CDR2 FQGNSA. The ends lost 5 bases at V and 1 base at J; junction bases unmatched: 5. The CDR3 sequence is 15 residues long. CDR3 loop: CASSPQLAGQETQYF. The CDR3 bases are TGTGCCAGCAGCCCGCAACTAGCGGGCCAAGAGACCCAGTACTTC. Looking up the rest from reference TRBV7-2 and TRBJ2-5 gives the full variable domain: GAGVSQSPSNKVTEKGKDVELRCDPISGHTALYWYRQSLGQGLEFLIYFQGNSAPDKSGLPSDRFSAERTGGSVSTLTIQRTQQEDSAVYLCASSPQLAGQETQYFGPGTRLLVL.

This clonotype has only a few counts. Being one base from a much bigger clone, this may be a read error. The rearrangement links TRBV11-2 to TRBJ2-5; tentative D call: TRBD1 (6 bases). The germline CDR1 and CDR2 sequences are SGHAT and FQNNGV. The CDR3 contains 14 residues. Trimming stripped 2 bases from V and 9 bases from J, with 16 bases between. The CDR3 loop reads CASSLTGSEEAQYF. The DNA for the CDR3 is TGTGCCAGCAGCTTAACAGGGTCGGAGGAGGCCCAGTACTTC.

This clonotype was seen a handful of times. The chain recombines TRBV9 with TRBJ2-2; the match to TRBD2 covers 12 bases. CDR3 length: 18 residues. The trim removed 3 bases at V and 6 bases at J, leaving 12 bases unmatched. CDR1 and CDR2 from the germline V gene are SGDLS and YYNGEE. CDR3 DNA sequence: TGTGCCAGCAGCGCGTATATACCGGGACTAGCGGGCCCCGGGGAGCTGTTTTTT. It encodes CASSAYIPGLAGPGELFF.

This chain joins TRBV27 and TRBJ2-1; 7 bases are a match to TRBD2. Germline trimming cut 2 bases from V and 4 bases from J; bases unmatched to any gene: 14. The CDR3 is made up of 18 amino acids. Germline CDR1 reads MNHEY; CDR2 reads SMNVEV (reference sequence). The DNA for the CDR3 is TGTGCCAGCAGTTTAGTAGCGGGCCCCGGCGGTTTTTACAATGAGCAGTTCTTC. Amino acid sequence: CASSLVAGPGGFYNEQFF.

This clonotype was detected many times. The V and J genes are TRBV3-1 and TRBJ2-7, with 12 nucleotides matching TRBD2. CDR1 is LGHDT, CDR2 YNNKEL, per germline (reference sequence). The CDR3 totals 16 residues. The V segment lost 4 bases and the J segment 7 bases; nucleotides outside the gene matches: 11. The CDR3 coding sequence is TGTGCCAGCAGCCTAAGCGCTAGCGGGAGGGCCCGGGAGCAGTACTTC. Amino acid sequence: CASSLSASGRAREQYF.

The genes are TRBV11-2 and TRBJ1-6; D may be TRBD1 (5 bases). CDR3 size: 15 residues. Trimming removed 3 bases from V and 2 bases from J, with 8 bases in between. Germline values: CDR1 SGHAT, CDR2 FQNNGV. The CDR3 region has the DNA TGTGCCAGCAGCTTTGGGGCCACCTATAATTCACCCCTCCACTTT. Residues: CASSFGATYNSPLHF.

In this sample, this clonotype turned up many times. V gene TRBV20-1 combines with J gene TRBJ2-7; possible D gene TRBD2, 7 bases. V gave up 3 bases and J gave up 6 bases, with 27 bases separating them. Looked up from germline, CDR1 is DFQATT and CDR2 is SNEGSKA (reference sequence). The CDR3 has 17 residues. The DNA for the CDR3 is TGCAGTGCTAGTGAGGGGGTGGGGCGGGAGCGGGGTCTCGAGCAGTACTTC. As protein: CSASEGVGRERGLEQYF.

A few counts support this clonotype. The V gene is TRBV4-3, the J gene TRBJ2-3; 10 nucleotides match TRBD2. This CDR3 has 16 amino acids. After removal of 1 base from V and 4 bases from J, the junction contained 5 bases not matched to a gene. Germline-derived CDR1 and CDR2 are LGHNA and YSLEER. The CDR3 reads CASSQASGSLPDTQYF. CDR3 DNA: TGCGCCAGCAGCCAAGCTAGCGGGAGTCTCCCAGATACGCAGTATTTT.